The 25 T cell receptor beta chains below were found in one sample sequenced in a study of tumor and adjacent non-tumor tissue in lung cancer. RNA was extracted from bulk tissue without any cell sorting. More than 3 cm separated this lung sample from the edge of the tumor. Three rounds of nested PCR, following a modified ARM-PCR protocol, produced the TCRbeta library. TCRdb fed the multiplex PCR reads into MiXCR, producing one record per CDR3 protein. The data hold 70,000 to 95,000 distinct CDR3 sequences, with over 65% observed a single time. Sequenced sample: distant non-tumor lung tissue. The source of these receptors is a man between 65 and 85 years old with non-small cell lung cancer.

Comments on this clonotype: The CDR3 does not end in the conserved phenylalanine or tryptophan, so this is likely a read error. This chain uses TRBV4-3 with TRBJ2-2, with D perhaps assigned TRBD1 or TRBD2 (5 bases each). CDR3 length equals 18 residues. Deletions cut 0 bases from V and 7 bases from J, with 21 bases between. The germline CDR1 and CDR2 sequences are LGHNA and YSLEER. CDR3 protein: CASSQDSGSNVRDGELFY. CDR3 in DNA: TGCGCCAGCAGCCAAGACTCAGGGAGTAACGTGAGGGACGGGGAGCTGTTTTAT.

With respect to this clonotype: Likely a read error: the CDR3 ends without its conserved phenylalanine or tryptophan. No DNA is shown, since the ends of the CDR3 on it are uncertain; the CDR3 is the one TCRdb lists. The chain uses TRBV11-2 and TRBJ2-7; the table gives TRBD1 as D, unverified against the DNA. The CDR3 comprises 15 residues, both ends counted. CDR1 is SGHAT and CDR2 is FQNNGV in the germline V gene. The CDR3 loop is CASSLDQGVPYEQCL.

This clonotype was detected only a few times. The chain carries TRBV5-1 and TRBJ2-6, with D unresolved. The CDR3 is 15 residues long. Germline V CDR1 and CDR2: SGHRS, YFSETQ. Trimming left V 5 bases short and J 0 bases short, with 9 bases between. CDR3 nucleotide sequence: TGCGCCAGCAGAGTCGGGCTCTCTGGGGCCAACGTCCTGACTTTC. As protein: CASRVGLSGANVLTF.

As for this clonotype: The junction departs from the called germline gene at one end, perhaps through a read error. This chain links TRBV12-3 or TRBV12-4 with TRBJ1-2; no definite D call. The CDR3 sequence is 14 residues long. In DNA, the CDR3 is TGTGCCAGTAGTTTACTTCTAGACCCTTATGGCTACACCTTC. Protein sequence: CASSLLLDPYGYTF.

This clonotype was found a few times. Germline and junction disagree at one end, which may indicate a read error. This sequence joins TRBV11-2 and TRBJ1-1; D call uncertain. CDR3 length equals 12 residues. CDR1 is SGHAT, CDR2 FQNNGV, per germline. The chain's CDR3 is CVSRFGNNEAFF. The CDR3 nucleotides read TGTGTCAGCCGGTTCGGGAACAATGAAGCTTTCTTT.

Regarding this clonotype: Since no conserved phenylalanine or tryptophan closes the CDR3, a read error is the likely cause. The chain carries TRBV4-3 and TRBJ2-7, with D tentatively TRBD1 or TRBD2 (6 bases each). Per germline, CDR1 LGHNA and CDR2 YSLEER. This CDR3 has 17 residues. The germline V and J ends were trimmed by 5 bases and 5 bases, with 25 bases remaining between them. This CDR3 is CASSFRSGGLRGDEQYL. The CDR3 coding sequence is TGCGCCAGCAGCTTCCGCAGTGGTGGGTTAAGGGGGGACGAGCAGTACTTA.

As to this clonotype: An end of the junction differs from the germline gene, which may be a read error. The chain is built from TRBV11-3 and TRBJ1-5; the match to TRBD1 covers 7 bases. The CDR3 covers 22 residues. In germline, CDR1 is SGHNT, CDR2 YENEEA. The CDR3 DNA sequence: TGTGCCAGCAGCTTCATATTCAAATTAGGGGGCCTGAGCTTCCGTAGCAATCAGCCCCAGCATTTC. This codes for CASSFIFKLGGLSFRSNQPQHF.

On this clonotype itself: At one end, the junction sequence differs from germline, possibly due to a read error. The rearrangement uses TRBV7-2 and TRBJ1-3; the D is unclear. This CDR3 region has 13 residues. Germline CDR1 reads SGHTA; CDR2 reads FQGNSA. The CDR3 protein is CARSLQFGNTIYF. The CDR3 DNA sequence: TGTGCCAGGAGCTTACAGTTTGGAAACACCATATATTTT.

This clonotype appeared a single time. The V gene is TRBV20-1, the J gene TRBJ1-2; no clear D. The CDR3 is 10 residues long. In germline, CDR1 is DFQATT, CDR2 SNEGSKA (reference sequence). V dropped 8 bases and J dropped 10 bases, with 14 bases sitting between them. CDR3 in DNA: TGCAGTACTAAAGGAGGTGACTACACCTTC. It yields the protein CSTKGGDYTF.

In DNA form, the CDR3 reads TGTGCCAGCAACGACAACACTGAAGCTTTCTTT. It yields the protein CASNDNTEAFF. This sequence joins TRBV5-6 and TRBJ1-1; no clear D gene. This CDR3 comprises 11 residues. The germline V gene has CDR1 SGHDT and CDR2 YYEEEE. Trimming left V 6 bases short and J 2 bases short, with 5 bases between.

Points on this clonotype: A junction boundary mismatches the germline segment, possibly from a read error. J is TRBJ1-1 and V is TRBV6-6; the match to TRBD1 covers 9 bases. Looked up from germline, CDR1 is MNHNY and CDR2 is SVGAGI (reference sequence). This CDR3 spans 16 amino acids. The CDR3 sequence: CASSYSPGQGYTEAFF. In DNA, the CDR3 is TGTGCCAGCAGTTACTCACCGGGACAGGGATACACTGAGGCTTTCTTT.

Comment on this clonotype: At one end, the junction sequence differs from germline, possibly due to a read error. In nucleotides, the CDR3 is TGTGTCATCAATTCGGGACAGGGAGTACATGAGCAGTTCTTC. This gives the protein CVINSGQGVHEQFF. The chain carries TRBV10-3 and TRBJ2-1; 9 bases fit TRBD1. The germline CDR1 and CDR2 sequences are ENHRY and SYGVKD. This CDR3 spans 14 amino acids.

With respect to this clonotype: Because it lacks the conserved phenylalanine or tryptophan at the end, this CDR3 is likely a read error. The chain combines TRBV5-6 with TRBJ2-4; D is tentatively TRBD1 or TRBD2 (6 bases each). Germline values: CDR1 SGHDT, CDR2 YYEEEE. This CDR3 region has 16 residues. Trimming left V 3 bases short and J 3 bases short, with 16 bases between. The CDR3 here is CASSSGGTPFKNIQYL. As DNA, the CDR3 is TGTGCCAGCAGCTCCGGCGGGACACCTTTCAAAAACATTCAGTACTTG.

The chain carries TRBV6-2 or TRBV6-3 and TRBJ1-5; D is possibly TRBD1 (5 bases). The DNA end favors TRBJ2-3, so the J call may be wrong. The CDR3 is 14 amino acids. Germline loops: CDR1 MNHEY, CDR2 SVGEGT. The CDR3 DNA is TGTGCCAGCAGTCTCCACAGGTTAGATCAGCCCCAGTATTTT. This translates into CASSLHRLDQPQYF.

Comments on this clonotype: This CDR3 fails to terminate in the conserved phenylalanine or tryptophan, so it likely reflects a read error. This sequence joins TRBV4-2 and TRBJ2-3; 8 bases agree with TRBD2. Per the germline V gene, CDR1 is LGHNA and CDR2 is YNFKEQ. The CDR3 sequence is 16 residues long. The CDR3 DNA is TGTGCCAGCAGCCTTTTGGGTAGCGGGACGGAAGATATGCAGTATTTA. Translated, it gives CASSLLGSGTEDMQYL.

CDR3 amino acids: CSVRGGEETQYF. The CDR3 bases are TGCAGCGTTAGGGGAGGCGAGGAGACCCAGTACTTC. The chain is built from TRBV29-1 and TRBJ2-5, with TRBD2 as a possible D gene (6 bases). Germline CDR1 and CDR2: SQVTM and ANQGSEA. V was shortened by 5 bases and J by 5 bases, with 12 bases between the two germline ends. CDR3 length: 12 residues.

Note on this clonotype: A read error may account for a junction end that differs from germline. The chain recombines TRBV12-3 or TRBV12-4 with TRBJ1-2; the D gene is possibly TRBD1 (6 bases). The CDR3 length is 12 residues. CDR3 nucleotide sequence: TGTGCCAGTAGTTTGACAGGATATGGCTACATCTTC. It codes for CASSLTGYGYIF.

Turning to this clonotype: At one of its ends the junction is not consistent with the germline gene, which may arise from a read error. The chain combines TRBV4-3 with TRBJ2-5; D uncertain. CDR3 length: 16 residues. Germline loops: CDR1 LGHNA, CDR2 YSLEER. The CDR3 DNA follows: TGCGCCAGTAGCCAAGGTGTGGTGCTCTTAGGAGAGACCCAGTACTTC. Protein product: CASSQGVVLLGETQYF.

CDR3 residues: CASGSNTGELFF. The CDR3 DNA is TGTGCCAGCGGATCAAACACCGGGGAGCTGTTTTTT. The V and J genes are TRBV5-4 and TRBJ2-2; D ambiguous. With 7 bases removed from V and 2 bases from J, the gap between germline ends came to 6 bases. Germline loops: CDR1 SGHNT, CDR2 YYREEE (reference sequence). The CDR3 length is 12 residues.

As to this clonotype: A single base separates this from a much larger clone, so it may be a read error. The chain links TRBV28 to TRBJ2-3; the D gene is possibly TRBD2 (7 bases). Germline-derived CDR1 and CDR2 are MDHEN and SYDVKM. V dropped 8 bases and J dropped 7 bases, with 22 bases sitting between them. The CDR3 is 15 amino acids. The CDR3, as DNA: TGTGCCAGCGGGGGACTAACGGGGGCGGGAAATACGCAGTATTTT. It encodes CASGGLTGAGNTQYF. Full variable domain (remainder filled in from reference TRBV28 and TRBJ2-3): DVKVTQSSRYLVKRTGEKVFLECVQDMDHENMFWYRQDPGLGLRLIYFSYDVKMKEKGDIPEGYSVSREKKERFSLILESASTNQTSMYLCASGGLTGAGNTQYFGPGTRLTVL.

The rearrangement links TRBV29-1 to TRBJ2-5, with TRBD1 as a possible D gene (6 bases). Germline assignment: CDR1 SQVTM and CDR2 ANQGSEA. This CDR3 comprises 16 residues. The CDR3 nucleotides are TGCAGGACCAAGCCCTACCTCAAGACAGGTCAAGAGACCCAGTACTTC. It translates to CRTKPYLKTGQETQYF.

The chain employs TRBV5-4 and TRBJ2-1; D is unresolved. CDR1 and CDR2 (germline): SGHNT, YYREEE (reference sequence). The CDR3 extends over 14 amino acids. Trimming took 4 bases from V and 9 from J, leaving 17 bases between them. In DNA form, the CDR3 reads TGTGCCAGCAGCCCGGCATTAATCGGCACTGAGCAGTTCTTC. Its translation: CASSPALIGTEQFF.

To note about this clonotype: A much larger clone lies a single base off, so this may be a read error. The V and J genes are TRBV6-6 and TRBJ2-1; TRBD2 matches 7 bases. Germline loops: CDR1 MNHNY, CDR2 SVGAGI (reference sequence). The CDR3 loop spans 15 amino acids. The V segment lost 4 bases and the J segment 6 bases; nucleotides outside the gene matches: 9. The CDR3 loop reads CASSSVEAGTNEQFF. The CDR3 DNA follows: TGTGCCAGCAGTTCCGTGGAAGCGGGAACCAATGAGCAGTTCTTC.

The CDR3 sequence: CSVEGSFGGDTRYF. The CDR3 DNA follows: TGCAGCGTTGAGGGTTCATTCGGGGGGGATACGAGGTATTTT. This chain links TRBV29-1 with TRBJ2-3, with TRBD2 matching 8 bases. The V and J ends lost 3 bases and 14 bases, in that order; junction bases with no gene match: 16. Germline CDR1 is SQVTM and CDR2 is ANQGSEA. The length of the CDR3 is 14 residues.

Regarding this clonotype: An end of the junction differs from the germline gene, which may be a read error. The chain links TRBV10-2 to TRBJ2-7; 9 bases are a match to TRBD2. The CDR3 length is 15 residues. Germline-derived CDR1 and CDR2 are WSHSY and SAAADI. The CDR3 DNA reads TGCGCCAGCACCGGGACTAGCTGGTCCGACTACGGGCAGTACTTC. It specifies CASTGTSWSDYGQYF.